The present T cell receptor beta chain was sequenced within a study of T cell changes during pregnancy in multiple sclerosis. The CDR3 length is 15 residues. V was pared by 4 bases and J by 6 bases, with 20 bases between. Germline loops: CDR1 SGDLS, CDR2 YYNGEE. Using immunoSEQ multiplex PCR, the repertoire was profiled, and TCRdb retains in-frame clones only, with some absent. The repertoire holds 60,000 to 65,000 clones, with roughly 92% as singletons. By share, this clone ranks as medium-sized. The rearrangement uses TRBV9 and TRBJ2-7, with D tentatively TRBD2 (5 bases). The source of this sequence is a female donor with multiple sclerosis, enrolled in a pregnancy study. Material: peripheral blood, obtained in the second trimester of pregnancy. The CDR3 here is CASSSGRPARGEQYF. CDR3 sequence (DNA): TGTGCCAGCAGCTCAGGACGACCAGCACGGGGCGAGCAGTACTTC.